This entry describes one T cell receptor (beta chain). Its antigen is undetermined. These data are taken from a study of OX40 agonist ivuxolimab in advanced cancers. Background on the study: In this cohort, patients received ivuxolimab, an agonistic anti-OX40 (CD134) antibody. Those enrolled were roughly 80% male, with a mean age of approximately 60 years and ages from 23 to 79. The study, taken as a whole, reports: Relative to CD4+, CD8+ T cells held more expanded clones on average. Both blood CD4+ and CD8+ T cells showed clonal growth by week 6 at 0.1 to 3.0 mg/kg.

Germline V gene lookup returns CDR1 LNHDA and CDR2 SQIVND (reference sequence). With V trimmed by 3 bases and J by 1 base, 5 bases remained unmatched. This CDR3 region has 15 residues. Generated by immunoSEQ multiplex PCR, the TCRdb table keeps only in-frame clones and is missing some. The table has fewer than 70,000 clones, 85% to 90% seen once; the top ten hold about 0.82%. The clonotype comes from an adult with an advanced solid tumor such as melanoma, head and neck, liver or kidney cancer. The chain couples TRBV19 to TRBJ1-1, with 7 bases aligning to TRBD1. The specimen comprised CD4+ or CD8+ T cells sorted from blood, sampled in a trial of the OX40 agonist ivuxolimab. The CDR3 DNA follows: TGTGCCAGTAGTATTGGGAACAGGGGGAACACTGAAGCTTTCTTT. Translated, it gives CASSIGNRGNTEAFF.